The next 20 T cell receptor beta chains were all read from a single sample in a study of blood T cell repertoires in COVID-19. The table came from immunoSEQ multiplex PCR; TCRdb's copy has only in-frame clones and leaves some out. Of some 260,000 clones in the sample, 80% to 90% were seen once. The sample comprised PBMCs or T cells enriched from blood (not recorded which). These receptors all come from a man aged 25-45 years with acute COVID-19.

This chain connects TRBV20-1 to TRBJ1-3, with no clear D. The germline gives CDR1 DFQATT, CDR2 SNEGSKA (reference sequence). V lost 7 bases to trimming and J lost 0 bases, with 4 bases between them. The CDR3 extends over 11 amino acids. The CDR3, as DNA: TGCAGTGGTATCTCTGGAAACACCATATATTTT. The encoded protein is CSGISGNTIYF.

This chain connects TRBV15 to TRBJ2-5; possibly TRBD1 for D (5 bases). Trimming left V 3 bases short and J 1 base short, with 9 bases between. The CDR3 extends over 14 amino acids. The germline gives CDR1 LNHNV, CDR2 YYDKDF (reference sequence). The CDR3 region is CATSSGQGQETQYF. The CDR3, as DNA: TGTGCCACCAGCAGCGGGCAGGGCCAAGAGACCCAGTACTTC.

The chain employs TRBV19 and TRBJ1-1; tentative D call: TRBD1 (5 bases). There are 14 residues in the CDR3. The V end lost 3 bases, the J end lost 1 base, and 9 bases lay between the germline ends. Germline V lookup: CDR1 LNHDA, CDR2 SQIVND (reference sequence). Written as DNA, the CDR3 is TGTGCCAGTAGTATTCCAGGGCCGAACACTGAAGCTTTCTTT. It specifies CASSIPGPNTEAFF.

CDR3 in amino acids: CASSPRWEVNYGYTF. The CDR3 nucleotides are TGTGCCAGCAGTCCCAGGTGGGAGGTTAACTATGGCTACACCTTC. The V and J genes are TRBV6-5 and TRBJ1-2; D gene ambiguous. This CDR3 spans 15 amino acids. The V and J ends lost 5 bases and 1 base respectively, with 14 bases between them. Germline loops: CDR1 MNHEY, CDR2 SVGAGI.

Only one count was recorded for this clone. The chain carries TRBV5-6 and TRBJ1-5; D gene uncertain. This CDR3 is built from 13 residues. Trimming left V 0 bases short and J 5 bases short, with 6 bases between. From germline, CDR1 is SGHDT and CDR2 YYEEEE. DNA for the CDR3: TGTGCCAGCAGCTTGGACAGAGATCAGCCCCAGCATTTT. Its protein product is CASSLDRDQPQHF.

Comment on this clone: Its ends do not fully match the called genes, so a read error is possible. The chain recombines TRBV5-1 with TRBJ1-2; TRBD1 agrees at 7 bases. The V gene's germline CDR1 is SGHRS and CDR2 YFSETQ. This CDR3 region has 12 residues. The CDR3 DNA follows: TGTGCCAGCAGCCCGGGACAGCAAGGCTACACCTTC. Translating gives CASSPGQQGYTF.

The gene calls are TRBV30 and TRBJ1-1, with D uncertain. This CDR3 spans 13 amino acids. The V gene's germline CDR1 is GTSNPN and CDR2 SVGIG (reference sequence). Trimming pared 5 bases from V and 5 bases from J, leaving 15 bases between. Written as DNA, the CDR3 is TGTGCCTGGCGGCCTCGGGGTGATACTGAAGCTTTCTTT. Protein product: CAWRPRGDTEAFF.

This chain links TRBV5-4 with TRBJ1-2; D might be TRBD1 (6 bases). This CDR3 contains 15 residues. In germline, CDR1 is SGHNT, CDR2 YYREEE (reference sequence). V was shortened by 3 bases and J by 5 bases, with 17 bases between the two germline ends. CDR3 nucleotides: TGTGCCAGCAGCTCGAAAGACAGGTTGGGGTATGGCTACACCTTC. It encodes CASSSKDRLGYGYTF.

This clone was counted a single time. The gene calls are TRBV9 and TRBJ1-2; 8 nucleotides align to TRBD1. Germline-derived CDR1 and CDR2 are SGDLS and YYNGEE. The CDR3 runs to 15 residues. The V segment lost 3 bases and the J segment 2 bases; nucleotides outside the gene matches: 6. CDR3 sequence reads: CASSDRQGQNYGYTF. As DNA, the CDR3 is TGTGCCAGCAGCGATAGACAGGGGCAGAACTATGGCTACACCTTC.

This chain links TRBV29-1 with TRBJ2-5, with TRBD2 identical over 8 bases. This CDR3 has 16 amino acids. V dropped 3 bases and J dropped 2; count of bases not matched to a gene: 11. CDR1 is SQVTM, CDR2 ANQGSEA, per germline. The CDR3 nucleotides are TGCAGCGTTGACATGGCGGGAGGAACTACTCAAGAGACCCAGTACTTC. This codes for CSVDMAGGTTQETQYF.

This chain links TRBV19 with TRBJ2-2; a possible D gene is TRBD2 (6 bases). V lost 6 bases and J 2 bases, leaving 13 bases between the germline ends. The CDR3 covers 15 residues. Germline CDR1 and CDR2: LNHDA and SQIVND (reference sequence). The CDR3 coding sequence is TGTGCCAGTAGCGGGACCGCGGGAAACACCGGGGAGCTGTTTTTT. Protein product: CASSGTAGNTGELFF.

The CDR3 loop is CASSQEVSRAYSYNEQFF. CDR3 nucleotide sequence: TGTGCCAGCAGCCAAGAAGTGTCGCGGGCCTACTCCTACAATGAGCAGTTCTTC. V gene TRBV4-2 combines with J gene TRBJ2-1; maybe TRBD2 (5 bases). Germline CDR1 LGHNA, CDR2 YNFKEQ. V lost 0 bases and J lost 0, with 15 bases in between. This CDR3 region has 18 residues.

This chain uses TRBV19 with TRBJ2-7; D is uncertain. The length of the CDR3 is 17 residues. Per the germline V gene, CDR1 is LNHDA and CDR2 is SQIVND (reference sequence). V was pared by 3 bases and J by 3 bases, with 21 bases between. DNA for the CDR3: TGTGCCAGTAGTATCAGACCGCAGGTTAAGTCCGGCTACGAGCAGTACGTC. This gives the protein CASSIRPQVKSGYEQYV.

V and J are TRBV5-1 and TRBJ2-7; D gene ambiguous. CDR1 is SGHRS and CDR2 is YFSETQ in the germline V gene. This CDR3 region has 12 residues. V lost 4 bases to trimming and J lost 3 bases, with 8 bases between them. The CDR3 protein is CASSPGFYEQYV. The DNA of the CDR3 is TGCGCCAGCAGCCCCGGGTTCTACGAGCAGTACGTC.

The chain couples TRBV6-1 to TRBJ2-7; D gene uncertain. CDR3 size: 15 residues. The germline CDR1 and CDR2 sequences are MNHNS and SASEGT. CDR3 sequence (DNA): TGTGCCAGCAGTGTCGACTTAGGATCCTCCTCCGAGCAGTACGTC. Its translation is CASSVDLGSSSEQYV.

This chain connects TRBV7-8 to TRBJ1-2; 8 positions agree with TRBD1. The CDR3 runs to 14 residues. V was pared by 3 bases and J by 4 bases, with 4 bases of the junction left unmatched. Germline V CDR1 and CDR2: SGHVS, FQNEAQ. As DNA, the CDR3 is TGTGCCAGCAGCTTGACAGGGGCAGTCTATGGCTACACCTTC. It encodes CASSLTGAVYGYTF.

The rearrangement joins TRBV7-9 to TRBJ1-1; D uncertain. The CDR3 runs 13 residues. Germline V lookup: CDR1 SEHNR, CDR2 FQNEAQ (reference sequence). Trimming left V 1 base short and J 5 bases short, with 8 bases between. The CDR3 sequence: CASSLVEATEAFF. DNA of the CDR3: TGTGCCAGCAGCTTAGTGGAGGCGACTGAAGCTTTCTTT.

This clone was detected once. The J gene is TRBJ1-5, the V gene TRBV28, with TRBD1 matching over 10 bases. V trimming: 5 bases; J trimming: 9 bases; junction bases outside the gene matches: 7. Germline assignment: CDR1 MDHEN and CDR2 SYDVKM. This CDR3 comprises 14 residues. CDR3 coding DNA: TGTGCCAGCAGTCCCGGACAGGGGGATTCGCCCCAGCATTTT. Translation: CASSPGQGDSPQHF.

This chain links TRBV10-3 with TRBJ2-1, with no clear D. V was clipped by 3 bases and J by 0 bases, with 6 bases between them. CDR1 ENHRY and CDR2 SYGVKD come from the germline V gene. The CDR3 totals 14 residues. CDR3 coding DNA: TGTGCCATCAGTGACCACAGCTCCTACAATGAGCAGTTCTTC. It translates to CAISDHSSYNEQFF.

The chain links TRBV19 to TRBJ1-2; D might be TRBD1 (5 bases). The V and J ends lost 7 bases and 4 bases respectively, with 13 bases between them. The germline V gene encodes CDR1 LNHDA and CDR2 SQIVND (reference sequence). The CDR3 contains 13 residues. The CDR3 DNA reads TGTGCCAGTACCAGACAGAAGCTCTATGGCTACACCTTC. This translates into CASTRQKLYGYTF.